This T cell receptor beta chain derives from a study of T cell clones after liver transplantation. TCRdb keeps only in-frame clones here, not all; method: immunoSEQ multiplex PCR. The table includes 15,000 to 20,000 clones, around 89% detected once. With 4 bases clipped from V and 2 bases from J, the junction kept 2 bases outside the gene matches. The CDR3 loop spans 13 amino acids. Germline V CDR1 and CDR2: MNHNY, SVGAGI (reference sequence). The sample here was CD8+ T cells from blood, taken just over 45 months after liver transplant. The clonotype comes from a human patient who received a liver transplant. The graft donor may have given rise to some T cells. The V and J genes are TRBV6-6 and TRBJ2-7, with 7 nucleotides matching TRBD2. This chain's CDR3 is CASSSSGTYEQYF. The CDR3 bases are TGTGCCAGCAGTTCTAGCGGAACCTACGAGCAGTACTTC.